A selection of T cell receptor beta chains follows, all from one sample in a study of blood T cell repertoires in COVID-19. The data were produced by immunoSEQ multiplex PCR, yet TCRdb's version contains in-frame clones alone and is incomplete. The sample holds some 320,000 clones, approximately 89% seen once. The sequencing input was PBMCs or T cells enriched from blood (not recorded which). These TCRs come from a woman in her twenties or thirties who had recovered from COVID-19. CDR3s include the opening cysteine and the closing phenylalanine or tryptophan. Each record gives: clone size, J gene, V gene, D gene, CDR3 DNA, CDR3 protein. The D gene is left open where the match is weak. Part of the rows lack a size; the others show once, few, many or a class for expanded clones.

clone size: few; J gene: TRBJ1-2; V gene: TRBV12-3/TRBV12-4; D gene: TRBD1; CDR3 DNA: TGTGCCAGCAGTGAACAGGGGTTTCGGGGCTACACCTTC; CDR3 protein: CASSEQGFRGYTF
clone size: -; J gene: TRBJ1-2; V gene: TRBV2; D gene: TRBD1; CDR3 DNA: TGTGCCAGCACGAAGCGGGACAGGGTTTATGGCTACACCTTC; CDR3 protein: CASTKRDRVYGYTF
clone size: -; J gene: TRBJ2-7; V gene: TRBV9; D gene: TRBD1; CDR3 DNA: TGTGCCAGCAGCGTTCTCCAGGGGGTAGGCGAGCAGTACTTC; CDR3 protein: CASSVLQGVGEQYF
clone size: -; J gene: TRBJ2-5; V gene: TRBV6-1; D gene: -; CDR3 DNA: TGTGCCAGCAGTGAAAGGAGGCTAGCGCCTTTGGGGGAGACCCAGTACTTC; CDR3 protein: CASSERRLAPLGETQYF
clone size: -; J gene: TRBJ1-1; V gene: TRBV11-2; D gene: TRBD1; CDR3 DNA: TGTGCCAGCAGCCTACAGGGGATGAGCACTGAAGCTTTCTTT; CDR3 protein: CASSLQGMSTEAFF
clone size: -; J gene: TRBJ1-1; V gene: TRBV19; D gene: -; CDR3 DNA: TGTGCCAGTAGTATCCTTCAGGAGAACACTGAAGCTTTCTTT; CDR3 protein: CASSILQENTEAFF
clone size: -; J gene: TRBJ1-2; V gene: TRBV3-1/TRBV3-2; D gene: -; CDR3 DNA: TGTGCCAGCAGCCAAGATGTCCTCCCGGGCTACACCTTC; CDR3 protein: CASSQDVLPGYTF
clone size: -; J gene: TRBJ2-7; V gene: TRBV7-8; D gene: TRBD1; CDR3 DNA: TGTGCCAGCAGCCCACTAGGCGCCCGTGGGACAGGGGCCCCCGGATCCTACGAGCAGTACTTC; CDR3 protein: CASSPLGARGTGAPGSYEQYF
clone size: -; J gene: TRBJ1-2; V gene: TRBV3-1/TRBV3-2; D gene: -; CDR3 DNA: TGTGCCAGCAGCACCTTCACAGGACTAGGGCCTGGCTACACCTTC; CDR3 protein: CASSTFTGLGPGYTF
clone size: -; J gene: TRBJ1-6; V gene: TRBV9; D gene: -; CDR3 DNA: TGTGCCAGCAGCGCACTTAATTCACCCCTCCACTTT; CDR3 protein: CASSALNSPLHF
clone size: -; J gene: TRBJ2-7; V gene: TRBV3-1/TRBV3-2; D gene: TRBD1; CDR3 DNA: TGTGCCAGCAGCCAAACGGACAGGGGCGCCTACGAGCAGTACTTC; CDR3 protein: CASSQTDRGAYEQYF
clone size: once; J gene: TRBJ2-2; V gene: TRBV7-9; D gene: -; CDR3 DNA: TGTGCCAGCACCCTCGACTCCTCCACCGGGGAGCTGTTTTTT; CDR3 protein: CASTLDSSTGELFF
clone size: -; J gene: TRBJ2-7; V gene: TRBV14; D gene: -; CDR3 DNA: TGTGCCAGCAGCCAAGATTCGTACGAGCAGTACTTC; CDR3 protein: CASSQDSYEQYF
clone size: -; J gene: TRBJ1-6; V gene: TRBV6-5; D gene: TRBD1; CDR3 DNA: TGTGCCAGCAGTCCCCGACAGGGCCCGAATTCACCCCTCCACTTT; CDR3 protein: CASSPRQGPNSPLHF
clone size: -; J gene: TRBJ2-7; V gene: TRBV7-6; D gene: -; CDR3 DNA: TGTGCCAGCAGCCTAGGGAGCGGGCGCAACGAGCAGTACTTC; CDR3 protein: CASSLGSGRNEQYF
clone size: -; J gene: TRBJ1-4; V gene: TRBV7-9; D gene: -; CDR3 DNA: TGTGCCAGCAGCTCCCTTAATGAAAAACTGTTTTTT; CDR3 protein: CASSSLNEKLFF
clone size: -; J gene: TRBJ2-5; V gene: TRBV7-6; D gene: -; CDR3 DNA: TGTGCCAGCAGCTTAGTGACGGGTAGCGTGACCCAGTACTTC; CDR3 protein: CASSLVTGSVTQYF
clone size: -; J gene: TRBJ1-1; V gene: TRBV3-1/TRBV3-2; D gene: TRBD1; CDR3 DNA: TGTGCCAGCAGCCGAGAGGGGGCGAACACTGAAGCTTTCTTT; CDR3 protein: CASSREGANTEAFF
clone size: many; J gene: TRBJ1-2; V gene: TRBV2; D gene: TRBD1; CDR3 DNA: TGTGCCAGCACCACTACAGGGGATGGCTACACCTTC; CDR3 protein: CASTTTGDGYTF
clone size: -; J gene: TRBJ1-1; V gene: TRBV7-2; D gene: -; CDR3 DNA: TGTGCCAGCAGCCCTCATCCGGGGGGGTCCACTGAAGCTTTCTTT; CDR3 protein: CASSPHPGGSTEAFF
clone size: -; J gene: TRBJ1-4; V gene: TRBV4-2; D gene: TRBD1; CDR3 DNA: TGTGCCAGCAGCCCAGTGACAGGGGTTAATGAAAAACTGTTTTTT; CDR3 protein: CASSPVTGVNEKLFF
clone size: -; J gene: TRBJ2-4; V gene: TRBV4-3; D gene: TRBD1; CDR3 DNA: TGCGCCAGCAGCCAAGGAGACAGGGGGCGGTACTTC; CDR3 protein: CASSQGDRGRYF
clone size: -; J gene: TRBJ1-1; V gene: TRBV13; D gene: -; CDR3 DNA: TGTGCCAGCAGCTTAGGCCCCCGGGAAGCTTTCTTT; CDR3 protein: CASSLGPREAFF
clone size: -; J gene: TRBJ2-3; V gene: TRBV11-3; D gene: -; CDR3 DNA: TGTGCCAGCAGCCCGGACACCACAGATACGCAGTATTTT; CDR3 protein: CASSPDTTDTQYF
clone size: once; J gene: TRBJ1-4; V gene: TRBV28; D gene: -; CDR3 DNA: TGTGCCAGCAGCCCTAGGATCCGGGAAAAACTGTTTTTT; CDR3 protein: CASSPRIREKLFF
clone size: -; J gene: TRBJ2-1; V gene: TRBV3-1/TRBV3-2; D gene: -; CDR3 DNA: TGTGCCAGCAGCCCGGACACCACCCGCGGTGAGCAGTTCTTC; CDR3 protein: CASSPDTTRGEQFF
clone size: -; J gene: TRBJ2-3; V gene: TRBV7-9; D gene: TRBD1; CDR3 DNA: TGTGCCAGCAGCTCGACAGGGGTTACAGATACGCAGTATTTT; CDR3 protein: CASSSTGVTDTQYF
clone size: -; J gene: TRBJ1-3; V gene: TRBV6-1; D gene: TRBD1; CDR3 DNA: TGTGCCAGCAGTGAATTAGTGGGACAGGGTAGAAACACCATATATTTT; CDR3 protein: CASSELVGQGRNTIYF
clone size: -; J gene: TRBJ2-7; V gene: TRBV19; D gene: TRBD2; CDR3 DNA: TGTGCCAGTAGTTCTAGCGGGGGCCCCTACGAGCAGTACTTC; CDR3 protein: CASSSSGGPYEQYF
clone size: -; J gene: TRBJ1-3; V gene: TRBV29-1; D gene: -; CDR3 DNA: TGCAGCGTCCCGGGGGACCTCTACAACACCATATATTTT; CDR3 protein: CSVPGDLYNTIYF
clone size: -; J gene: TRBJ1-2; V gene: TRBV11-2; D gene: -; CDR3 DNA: TGTGCCAGCAGCTTAGGCCGTATCCGGTATGGCTACACCTTC; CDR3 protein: CASSLGRIRYGYTF
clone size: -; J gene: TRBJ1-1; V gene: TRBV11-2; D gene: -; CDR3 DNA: TGTGCCAGCAGCTTAGAACAGGACACTGAAGCTTTCTTT; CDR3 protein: CASSLEQDTEAFF
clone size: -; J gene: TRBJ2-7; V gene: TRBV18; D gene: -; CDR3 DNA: TGTGCCAGCTCACCCGGCGGGGCCCGCTACGAGCAGTACTTC; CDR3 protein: CASSPGGARYEQYF
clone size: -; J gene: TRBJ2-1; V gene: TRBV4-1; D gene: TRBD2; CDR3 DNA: TGCGCCAGCAGCCAAGAGACTAGCCAGGCTGAGCAGTTCTTC; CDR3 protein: CASSQETSQAEQFF
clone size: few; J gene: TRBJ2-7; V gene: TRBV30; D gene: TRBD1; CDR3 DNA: TGTGCCTGGTCGGACAGGGAACCCTACGAGCAGTACTTC; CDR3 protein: CAWSDREPYEQYF
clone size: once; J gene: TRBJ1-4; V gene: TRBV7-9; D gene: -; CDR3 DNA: TGTGCCAGCAGCGCACAGGGTGGCGAAAAACTGTTTTTT; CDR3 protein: CASSAQGGEKLFF
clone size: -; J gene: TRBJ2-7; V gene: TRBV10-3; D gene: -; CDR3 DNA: TGTGCCATCAGTGACGGGTGGTCGTACGAGCAGTACTTC; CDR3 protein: CAISDGWSYEQYF
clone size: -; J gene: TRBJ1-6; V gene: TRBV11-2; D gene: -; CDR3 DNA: TGTGCCGTAAGGACAGTCAAGAGAGAATCACCCCTCCACTTT; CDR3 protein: CAVRTVKRESPLHF
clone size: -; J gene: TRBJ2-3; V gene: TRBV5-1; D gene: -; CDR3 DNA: TGCGCCAGCAGAGAGGGTGCAGTCGAGGCGGATACGCAGTATTTT; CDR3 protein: CASREGAVEADTQYF
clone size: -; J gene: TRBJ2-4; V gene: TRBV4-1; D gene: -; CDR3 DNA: TGCGCCAGCAGCCAGGGAACAGGGAACATTCAGTACTTC; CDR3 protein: CASSQGTGNIQYF